This T cell receptor beta chain was identified in a study of T cell responses to AZD1222 COVID-19 vaccine. Regarding the study as a whole: At study baseline, merely a handful of AZD1222 recipients were seropositive. Spike-specific TCR breadth and depth grew following two AZD1222 doses.

The table came from immunoSEQ multiplex PCR; TCRdb's copy has only in-frame clones and leaves some out. The sample lists some 130,000 clones; under 95% were seen once. Remarks on this clone: Its antigen remains unidentified.

Germline CDR1 is SNHLY and CDR2 is FYNNEI. Trimming took off 5 bases at V and 0 bases at J, with 16 bases between the two ends. The CDR3 is 17 residues long. V usage is TRBV2 and J usage is TRBJ1-4; maybe TRBD1 (5 bases). The input for sequencing was peripheral blood, taken on day 0 of AZD1222 vaccination. This TCR came from an adult in good health. DNA of the CDR3: TGTGCCAGCAGTTACCCGGGACGGACCGCAACTAATGAAAAACTGTTTTTT. As protein: CASSYPGRTATNEKLFF.